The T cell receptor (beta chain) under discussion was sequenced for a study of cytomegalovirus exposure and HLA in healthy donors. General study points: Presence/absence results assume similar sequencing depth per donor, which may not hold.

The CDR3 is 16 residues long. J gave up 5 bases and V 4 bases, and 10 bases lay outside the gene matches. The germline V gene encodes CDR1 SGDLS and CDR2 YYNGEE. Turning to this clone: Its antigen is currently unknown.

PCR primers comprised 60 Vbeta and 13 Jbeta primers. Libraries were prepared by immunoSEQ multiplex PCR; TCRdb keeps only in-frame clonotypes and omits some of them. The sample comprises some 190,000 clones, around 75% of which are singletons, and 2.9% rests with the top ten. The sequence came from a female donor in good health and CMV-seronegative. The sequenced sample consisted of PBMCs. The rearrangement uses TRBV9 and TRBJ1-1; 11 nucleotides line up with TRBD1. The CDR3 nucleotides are TGTGCCAGCAGCCCACGGACAGGGGGCGTCCGGACTGAAGCTTTCTTT. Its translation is CASSPRTGGVRTEAFF. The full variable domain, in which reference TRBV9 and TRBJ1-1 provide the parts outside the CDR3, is DSGVTQTPKHLITATGQRVTLRCSPRSGDLSVYWYQQSLDQGLQFLIQYYNGEERAKGNILERFSAQQFPDLHSELNLSSLELGDSALYFCASSPRTGGVRTEAFFGQGTRLTVV.